The present T cell receptor beta chain was sequenced within a study of cytomegalovirus exposure and HLA in healthy donors. The PCR contained 60 Vbeta and 13 Jbeta primers. Assay: immunoSEQ multiplex PCR; the TCRdb copy retains only in-frame clones and omits some. The table lists 40,000 to 55,000 clones, approximately 72% of them singletons. Findings and limits, study-wide: In an earlier analysis, productive rearrangement rates for most beta V segments clustered near 87% or 30%.

CDR1 is DFQATT and CDR2 is SNEGSKA in the germline V gene (reference sequence). With 4 bases removed from V and 7 bases from J, the gap between germline ends came to 7 bases. This CDR3 has 10 amino acids. Regarding this clone: As yet, its antigen is unknown.

The rearrangement uses TRBV20-1 and TRBJ2-5, with D possibly being TRBD2 (5 bases). The clonotype comes from a woman aged 45-65 years in good health and CMV-seronegative. Sequenced: PBMCs. CDR3 nucleotides: TGCAGTGCTATCGCGGGGACCCAGTACTTC. It codes for CSAIAGTQYF.